The 16 T cell receptor beta chains listed next were all sequenced from one sample in a study of blood T cell repertoires in COVID-19. The data were produced by immunoSEQ multiplex PCR, yet TCRdb's version contains in-frame clones alone and is incomplete. Here the sample spans some 300,000 clones, roughly 90% being singletons. Sequenced: peripheral blood. All receptors derive from a woman aged 40 to 50 with COVID-19, enrolled during active disease.

The rearrangement joins TRBV5-5 to TRBJ2-3; 7 bases agree with TRBD1. This CDR3 spans 15 amino acids. The V and J ends lost 4 bases and 4 bases, in that order; junction bases with no gene match: 9. Germline V gives CDR1 SGHKS, CDR2 YYEKEE (reference sequence). CDR3 protein: CASSRIGQAPDTQYF. CDR3 sequence (DNA): TGTGCCAGCAGCCGGATCGGACAGGCCCCAGATACGCAGTATTTT.

The rearrangement joins TRBV28 to TRBJ2-2, with TRBD1 matching 7 bases. V lost 4 bases, J lost 1 base, and 12 bases stayed unmatched. Germline CDR1 MDHEN, CDR2 SYDVKM. This CDR3 spans 18 amino acids. CDR3 in amino acids: CASSSPLGAGGNTGELFF. CDR3 coding DNA: TGTGCCAGCAGTTCACCCCTCGGGGCAGGGGGGAACACCGGGGAGCTGTTTTTT.

The chain carries TRBV2 and TRBJ1-5; D gene uncertain. This CDR3 has 14 amino acids. V shed 3 bases and J shed 4 bases, with 10 bases lying between them. Germline V gene sequence: CDR1 SNHLY, CDR2 FYNNEI. The CDR3 loop reads CASSEAGRNQPQHF. Here the CDR3 DNA reads TGTGCCAGCAGTGAGGCGGGCAGAAATCAGCCCCAGCATTTT.

In nucleotides, the CDR3 is TGTGCCACCAGCAGAGATATCGGGACTTTAACCGGGGAGCTGTTTTTT. Its protein is CATSRDIGTLTGELFF. The J gene is TRBJ2-2, the V gene TRBV15, with D possibly TRBD2 on 6 matching bases. Per the germline V gene, CDR1 is LNHNV and CDR2 is YYDKDF (reference sequence). The CDR3 contains 16 residues. V gave up 0 bases and J gave up 5 bases, with 13 bases separating them.

This sequence joins TRBV19 and TRBJ1-1, with D perhaps matching TRBD1 (5 bases). The germline V gene encodes CDR1 LNHDA and CDR2 SQIVND (reference sequence). V lost 3 bases and J 0 bases, leaving 14 bases between the germline ends. The CDR3 sequence is 16 residues long. This CDR3 is CASSIPGRGMNTEAFF. In DNA form, the CDR3 reads TGTGCCAGTAGTATTCCAGGGCGGGGGATGAACACTGAAGCTTTCTTT.

The chain recombines TRBV15 with TRBJ2-5; the D gene is possibly TRBD1 (5 bases). Trimming took off 0 bases at V and 4 bases at J, with 15 bases between the two ends. In germline, CDR1 is LNHNV, CDR2 YYDKDF (reference sequence). The CDR3 totals 16 residues. CDR3: CATSRDRGATSETQYF. The CDR3 DNA reads TGTGCCACCAGCAGAGATAGGGGCGCTACGTCAGAGACCCAGTACTTC.

This clone was found once. The rearrangement links TRBV2 to TRBJ1-1; no definite D call. The CDR3 extends over 13 amino acids. The ends were cut back, 1 base at V and 4 bases at J, with 7 bases in the middle. Germline assignment: CDR1 SNHLY and CDR2 FYNNEI. The CDR3 spells CASSEEGSTEAFF. CDR3 in DNA: TGTGCCAGCAGTGAAGAAGGGAGCACTGAAGCTTTCTTT.

J is TRBJ2-1 and V is TRBV4-1; D might be TRBD1 (5 bases). CDR3 size: 16 residues. Germline CDR1 reads MGHRA; CDR2 reads YSYEKL. Trimming shortened V by 0 bases and J by 3 bases, and 12 bases separated the two germline ends. The CDR3 DNA reads as TGCGCCAGCAGCCAAGATCCGCAGGGTAGCTACAATGAGCAGTTCTTC. This gives the protein CASSQDPQGSYNEQFF.

The chain combines TRBV25-1 with TRBJ2-2; the match to TRBD2 covers 7 bases. CDR1 and CDR2 from the germline V gene are MGHDK and SYGVNS. V was clipped by 6 bases and J by 7 bases; unmatched bases: 5. This CDR3 is 13 amino acids long. The chain's CDR3 is CASRGLPGGELFF. The CDR3 nucleotides are TGTGCCAGCAGGGGACTACCCGGCGGGGAGCTGTTTTTT. Full variable domain (missing parts from reference TRBV25-1 and TRBJ2-2): EADIYQTPRYLVIGTGKKITLECSQTMGHDKMYWYQQDPGMELHLIHYSYGVNSTEKGDLSSESTVSRIRTEHFPLTLESARPSHTSQYLCASRGLPGGELFFGEGSRLTVL.

In this sample, this clone turned up once. The rearrangement uses TRBV29-1 and TRBJ1-1; TRBD1 is a possible D gene (5 bases). The CDR3 covers 14 residues. Germline V gives CDR1 SQVTM, CDR2 ANQGSEA. Trimming removed 4 bases at V and 0 bases at J, with 12 bases between. CDR3 amino acids: CSVARTSMNTEAFF. As DNA, the CDR3 is TGCAGCGTTGCCCGGACAAGTATGAACACTGAAGCTTTCTTT. The full variable domain, in which reference TRBV29-1 and TRBJ1-1 provide the parts outside the CDR3, is SAVISQKPSRDICQRGTSLTIQCQVDSQVTMMFWYRQQPGQSLTLIATANQGSEATYESGFVIDKFPISRPNLTFSTLTVSNMSPEDSSIYLCSVARTSMNTEAFFGQGTRLTVV.

The genes are TRBV6-5 and TRBJ2-7; D perhaps matches TRBD1 (5 bases). Germline CDR1 reads MNHEY; CDR2 reads SVGAGI. The germline V and J ends were trimmed by 8 bases and 1 base, with 12 bases remaining between them. The CDR3 is made up of 13 amino acids. Here the CDR3 DNA reads TGTGCCAGCGTGTACAGGATTTCCTACGAGCAGTACTTC. This gives the protein CASVYRISYEQYF.

This chain uses TRBV5-8 with TRBJ2-3, with a tentative D call TRBD2 (6 bases). Trimming removed 6 bases at V and 6 bases at J, with 17 bases between. In germline, CDR1 is SGHTS, CDR2 YDEGEE. The CDR3 spans 14 residues. The CDR3 DNA sequence: TGTGCCAGCACTCTCGGGGCAGGGAGGGATACGCAGTATTTT. This sequence encodes CASTLGAGRDTQYF.

This clone occurred once. The CDR3 spells CASSPYRTGGQAQYF. Written as DNA, the CDR3 is TGCGCCAGCAGCCCTTACCGGACGGGGGGGCAGGCGCAGTATTTT. This sequence joins TRBV5-1 and TRBJ2-3; 8 nucleotides agree with TRBD2. The CDR3 runs 15 residues. V shed 4 bases and J 10 bases; nucleotides not matched to a gene: 14. CDR1 and CDR2 (germline): SGHRS, YFSETQ.

The chain couples TRBV28 to TRBJ2-7; perhaps TRBD1 as D (5 bases). The germline gives CDR1 MDHEN, CDR2 SYDVKM. This CDR3 comprises 16 residues. V shed 4 bases and J shed 3 bases, with 19 bases lying between them. CDR3 in DNA: TGTGCCAGCAGTTCCCTCCACAGGAGTCCTATCTACGAGCAGTACTTC. Encoded protein: CASSSLHRSPIYEQYF.

The V gene is TRBV5-4, the J gene TRBJ2-7, with D possibly TRBD2 on 7 matching bases. This CDR3 is built from 17 residues. The ends were cut back, 1 base at V and 5 bases at J, with 22 bases in the middle. Germline loops: CDR1 SGHNT, CDR2 YYREEE (reference sequence). The CDR3 spells CASSLFRGSSGTNEQYF. CDR3 coding DNA: TGTGCCAGCAGCTTGTTCCGGGGATCCAGCGGGACAAACGAGCAGTACTTC.

This clone was observed a few times. This chain joins TRBV28 and TRBJ2-5; 7 bases fit TRBD1. Unmatched junction bases numbered 11, after V lost 6 bases and J lost 4 bases. The germline V gene has CDR1 MDHEN and CDR2 SYDVKM. This CDR3 is 15 amino acids long. The CDR3 reads CASSPARDRGETQYF. For the CDR3, the DNA is TGTGCCAGCAGCCCAGCCCGGGACAGAGGAGAGACCCAGTACTTC. Based on the CDR3 plus reference TRBV28 and TRBJ2-5, the full variable domain is DVKVTQSSRYLVKRTGEKVFLECVQDMDHENMFWYRQDPGLGLRLIYFSYDVKMKEKGDIPEGYSVSREKKERFSLILESASTNQTSMYLCASSPARDRGETQYFGPGTRLLVL.